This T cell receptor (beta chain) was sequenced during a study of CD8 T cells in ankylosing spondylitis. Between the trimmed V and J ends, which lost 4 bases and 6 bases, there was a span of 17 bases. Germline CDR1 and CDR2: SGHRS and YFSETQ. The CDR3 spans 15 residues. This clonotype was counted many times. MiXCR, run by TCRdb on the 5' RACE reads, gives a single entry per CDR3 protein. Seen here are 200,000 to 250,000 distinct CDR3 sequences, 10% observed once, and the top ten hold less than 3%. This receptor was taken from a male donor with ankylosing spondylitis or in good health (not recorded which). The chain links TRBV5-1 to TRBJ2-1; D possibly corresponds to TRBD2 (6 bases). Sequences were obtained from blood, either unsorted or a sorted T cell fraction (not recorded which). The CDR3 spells CASSLGAGSPNEQFF. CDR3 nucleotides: TGCGCCAGCAGCCTGGGCGCGGGATCCCCCAATGAGCAGTTCTTC.